This record looks at one TCR beta chain sequence and its context. Its antigen is unknown. Sequencing used immunoSEQ multiplex PCR; TCRdb keeps in-frame clones, though not all of them. The repertoire holds 55,000 to 70,000 clones, roughly nine tenths seen once, with roughly 1% in the top ten. This sample was included in a study of OX40 agonist ivuxolimab in advanced cancers. Study-wide results and limits: Expanded peripheral T-cell antigen specificity went undetermined.

Blood was sampled at baseline, cycle 4 day 1, and cycle 7 day 1. The TCR was taken from an adult with an advanced solid tumor such as melanoma, head and neck, liver or kidney cancer. The starting material was CD4+ or CD8+ T cells sorted from blood, obtained in a trial of the OX40 agonist ivuxolimab.

The CDR3 coding sequence is TGTGCCAGCAGCTTGGGAACTCTCGAGCAGTACTTC. Residues: CASSLGTLEQYF. This chain links TRBV7-9 with TRBJ2-7, with D uncertain. V was cut by 3 bases and J by 6 bases, with 9 bases left in between. Germline values: CDR1 SEHNR, CDR2 FQNEAQ (reference sequence). This CDR3 has 12 amino acids.